Shown below are 4 T cell receptor beta chains from a single sample sequenced in a study of CD4 T cells in relation to SARS-CoV-2 and coronaviruses (dated by TCRdb to the early 2020s). Their antigens remain unidentified. CD4+ T cells from unexposed donors were collected before the COVID-19 pandemic (2011-2018). After about 10 days of culture, CD4+ T cells were isolated with the EasySep CD4+ T cell isolation kit. The library was obtained by the immunoSEQ multiplex PCR assay. Drawn from immuneACCESS, this table holds only the in-frame rearrangements with V and J called that TCRdb kept. Clones are partly lost; checked studies trace under half to an unresolved V gene and leave the rest unexplained. Recorded for this sample are approximately 20,000 clones; 76% of them occurred a single time. Roughly 17% of the sample is taken by the ten largest. The sample consisted of CD4+ T cells from PBMCs, cultured in vitro. These receptors were taken from a human donor in good health.

This chain uses TRBV6-5 with TRBJ2-1; 7 positions agree with TRBD2. Germline CDR1 and CDR2: MNHEY and SVGAGI. The CDR3 is 15 residues long. The V segment lost 8 bases and the J segment 0 bases; nucleotides outside the gene matches: 7. CDR3 in DNA: TGTGCCAGCCTCCCTCCTAGCGGCTCCTACAATGAGCAGTTCTTC. Protein product: CASLPPSGSYNEQFF.

This clone appeared a few times. V gene TRBV19 combines with J gene TRBJ1-1; 7 nucleotides line up with TRBD1. V dropped 9 bases and J dropped 4; count of bases not matched to a gene: 5. The germline gives CDR1 LNHDA, CDR2 SQIVND (reference sequence). The CDR3 is 12 amino acids. The CDR3 DNA is TGTGCCAGCCGCGGACAGGCCACTGAAGCTTTCTTT. This codes for CASRGQATEAFF.

The J gene is TRBJ2-3, the V gene TRBV28, with 7 bases that match TRBD2. V was pared by 2 bases and J by 6 bases, with 2 bases of the junction left unmatched. Germline CDR1 is MDHEN and CDR2 is SYDVKM. The CDR3 spans 13 residues. CDR3: CASSLGTTDTQYF. The CDR3 DNA sequence: TGTGCCAGCAGTTTAGGGACTACGGATACGCAGTATTTT.

The V call is TRBV9, the J call TRBJ2-3, with D possibly matching TRBD2 (5 bases). Trimming took 3 bases from V and 8 from J, leaving 13 bases between them. The germline CDR1 and CDR2 sequences are SGDLS and YYNGEE. The CDR3 runs 13 residues. Written as DNA, the CDR3 is TGTGCCAGCAGCGCCCTCTCGGACTCTACGCAGTATTTT. Protein product: CASSALSDSTQYF.